This T cell receptor (beta chain) was retrieved from a study of T cells in women clearing cervical HPV infection. A note on this clone: The read is 3 residues too short to cover the CDR3 end, so that end is filled in from the germline J gene.

V lost 0 bases and J lost 7; bases outside the gene matches: 2. CDR1 and CDR2 (germline): MNHEY, SMNVEV (reference sequence). The length of the CDR3 is 15 residues. Clones were sequenced by immunoSEQ multiplex PCR, and TCRdb holds only the in-frame ones, with some missing. This repertoire includes approximately 23,000 clones. The TCR was taken from a woman between 18 and 70 years old with a cervical HPV16 infection that either progressed to CIN3+ or cleared (not recorded which). This chain links TRBV27 with TRBJ1-6, with 8 nucleotides matching TRBD1. Material: blood buffy coat. CDR3 protein: CASSLSTGVNSPLHF. Partial CDR3 DNA: TGTGCCAGCAGTTTATCGACAGGGGTGAATTCACCC.